Only a few counts were recorded for the clone carrying this TCR beta chain. The sample is drawn from a study of T-cell reconstitution after alpha-beta-depleted transplantation in children. This CDR3 region has 16 residues. With 1 base removed from V and 4 bases from J, the gap between germline ends came to 13 bases. Germline V lookup: CDR1 LNHNV, CDR2 YYDKDF (reference sequence). Preparation of the TCRbeta library was carried out with unique molecular identifiers. Using its own MiXCR run on the PCR reads, TCRdb lists one record per CDR3 protein. The top ten clones hold around 2.4% of a sample with around 370,000 distinct CDR3 sequences, approximately 10% of them seen once.

Sequencing was performed on PBMCs from the stem cell graft donor, taken from the stem cell graft. The genes are TRBV15 and TRBJ2-2; no reliable D call. The receptor's source is a human donor who donated a stem cell graft to a child with acute lymphoblastic leukemia. For the CDR3, the DNA is TGTGCCACCAGCAGAGCTGACGAGCTCGGCACCGGGGAGCTGTTTTTT. Its translation: CATSRADELGTGELFF. The full variable domain, with the rest looked up from reference TRBV15 and TRBJ2-2, is DAMVIQNPRYQVTQFGKPVTLSCSQTLNHNVMYWYQQKSSQAPKLLFHYYDKDFNNEADTPDNFQSRRPNTSFCFLDIRSPGLGDTAMYLCATSRADELGTGELFFGEGSRLTVL.